The rows below give T cell receptor beta chains drawn from one sample of a study of identical twins. TCRdb ran MiXCR on the 5' RACE reads and lists one entry per CDR3 protein. Of hundreds of thousands of distinct CDR3 sequences listed, 8.6% are singletons. These same records also appear under a second study, on yellow fever vaccine responses in identical twins.

Sequenced material: PBMCs. These receptors were obtained from a woman under 30 in good health. The CDR3 runs from the conserved cysteine through the conserved F or W. A D gene is named only where the DNA matches it firmly. Some rows have no size entry. The others give once, few or many, or a class for an expanded clone.

. many TRBJ2-3 TRBV5-1 CASSPDSLDTQYF TGCGCCAGCAGCCCGGACAGCCTAGATACGCAGTATTTT
TRBD2 many TRBJ2-5 TRBV4-1 CASSQESGLAGEQETQYF TGCGCCAGCAGCCAAGAATCGGGCTTAGCGGGGGAACAAGAGACCCAGTACTTC
TRBD2 few TRBJ2-5 TRBV11-2 CASSLHGTSGREEETQYF TGTGCCAGCAGCCTTCATGGGACTAGCGGGAGGGAGGAGGAGACCCAGTACTTC
. . TRBJ2-2 TRBV25-1 CASSEETNTGELFF TGTGCCAGCAGTGAAGAGACCAACACCGGGGAGCTGTTTTTT
. many TRBJ2-5 TRBV7-8 CASTRDVKETQYF TGTGCCAGCACCAGGGACGTCAAAGAGACCCAGTACTTC
TRBD2 . TRBJ2-2 TRBV5-5 CASSAIAGGAWGTGELFF TGTGCCAGCAGCGCAATAGCGGGAGGGGCTTGGGGGACCGGGGAGCTGTTTTTT
TRBD2 few TRBJ2-1 TRBV27 CASSLDSSGTYNEQFF TGTGCCAGCAGCCTGGATTCTAGCGGGACCTACAATGAGCAGTTCTTC
. . TRBJ2-5 TRBV20-1 CSASAQETQYF TGCAGTGCTAGCGCACAAGAGACCCAGTACTTC
. few TRBJ2-3 TRBV19 CASDPGQTSTQYF TGTGCCAGTGATCCTGGGCAGACGTCTACGCAGTATTTT
TRBD2 few TRBJ2-7 TRBV7-9 CASSTLAGASYEQYF TGTGCCAGCAGTACCCTAGCGGGGGCCTCCTACGAGCAGTACTTC
TRBD2 few TRBJ2-1 TRBV7-2 CASSPRLAGVGYNEQFF TGTGCCAGCAGCCCGAGATTAGCGGGGGTGGGCTACAATGAGCAGTTCTTC
. many TRBJ2-5 TRBV12-3/TRBV12-4 CASSFSLGHSQETQYF TGTGCCAGCAGTTTCAGTCTGGGTCACTCTCAAGAGACCCAGTACTTC
. few TRBJ2-2 TRBV20-1 CSARPGTNTGELFF TGCAGTGCTAGACCCGGGACAAACACCGGGGAGCTGTTTTTT
. . TRBJ1-1 TRBV20-1 CSARRARVGTEAFF TGCAGTGCTAGGCGGGCCAGGGTGGGCACTGAAGCTTTCTTT
TRBD2 few TRBJ2-3 TRBV28 CASSLAPIAGGPVGDTQYF TGTGCCAGCAGTTTGGCGCCAATAGCGGGGGGGCCTGTTGGAGATACGCAGTATTTT
TRBD1 many TRBJ2-2 TRBV3-1 CASSLRGQGSTGELFF TGTGCCAGCAGCCTACGAGGACAGGGTAGCACCGGGGAGCTGTTTTTT
. many TRBJ2-1 TRBV27 CASSLYAAIYNEQFF TGTGCCAGCAGTTTATATGCAGCCATCTACAATGAGCAGTTCTTC
. few TRBJ2-7 TRBV28 CASISGYEQYF TGTGCCAGCATTTCCGGATACGAGCAGTACTTC
TRBD2 many TRBJ2-1 TRBV3-1 CASSQDMARGGGSYNEQFF TGTGCCAGCAGCCAAGATATGGCCAGAGGCGGGGGCTCCTACAATGAGCAGTTCTTC
. . TRBJ2-7 TRBV7-3 CASSPGAGYSEQYF TGTGCCAGCAGCCCAGGGGCGGGGTACTCCGAGCAGTACTTC
. few TRBJ2-5 TRBV12-3/TRBV12-4 CASSERTRGWETQYF TGTGCCAGCAGTGAACGGACGAGGGGCTGGGAGACCCAGTACTTC
. . TRBJ2-3 TRBV3-1 CASSQEWMTDTQYF TGTGCCAGCAGCCAAGAATGGATGACAGATACGCAGTATTTT
. few TRBJ2-1 TRBV4-2 CASRQIGRRGSYNEQFF TGTGCCAGCAGACAGATAGGACGGAGGGGATCCTACAATGAGCAGTTCTTC
. many TRBJ2-1 TRBV5-1 CASSLGTSSYNEQFF TGCGCCAGCAGCTTGGGTACGAGCTCCTACAATGAGCAGTTCTTC
. many TRBJ2-7 TRBV12-3/TRBV12-4 CASSFLGSSYEQYF TGTGCCAGCAGTTTCCTCGGGAGCTCCTACGAGCAGTACTTC
. few TRBJ2-2 TRBV20-1 CSARGGRRPGELFF TGCAGTGCTAGAGGTGGAAGGAGGCCCGGGGAGCTGTTTTTT
. many TRBJ2-7 TRBV29-1 CSVAVGIPHEQYF TGCAGCGTCGCGGTAGGGATCCCCCACGAGCAGTACTTC
. . TRBJ2-7 TRBV2 CASSEGRGGEQYF TGTGCCAGCAGTGAAGGGCGGGGAGGCGAGCAGTACTTC
. many TRBJ2-5 TRBV5-1 CASSLESAPQGTQYF TGCGCCAGCAGCTTGGAATCCGCACCCCAAGGGACCCAGTACTTC